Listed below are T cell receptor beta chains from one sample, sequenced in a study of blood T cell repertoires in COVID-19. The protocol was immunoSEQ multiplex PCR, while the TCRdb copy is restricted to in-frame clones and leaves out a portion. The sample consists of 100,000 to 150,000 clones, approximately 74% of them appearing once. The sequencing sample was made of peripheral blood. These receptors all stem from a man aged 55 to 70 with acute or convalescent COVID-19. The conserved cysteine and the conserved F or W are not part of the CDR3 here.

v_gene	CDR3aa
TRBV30	AWSVPGASGAYEQY
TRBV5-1	ASSFTGYTNEKLF
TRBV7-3	ASSRDSSGGLTDTQY
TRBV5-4	ASSPQGLAGGGGTDTQY
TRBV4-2	ASSLAGNTYEQY
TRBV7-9	ASSRTDNTGELF
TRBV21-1	ASSTEMHAGVSDTQY
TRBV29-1	SVEELRQGNKKLF
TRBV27	ATAKTGTGGFSYGYT
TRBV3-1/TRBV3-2	ASSQVDVRGETQY
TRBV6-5	ASSLGGQPMNTEAF
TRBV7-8	ASSPTGTGPYEQY
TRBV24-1	ATSDFTGGVYGYT
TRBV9	ASSVGDSSYNEQF
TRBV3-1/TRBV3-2	ASRPDGTAGNTIY
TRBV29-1	SGTTGIGSPLH
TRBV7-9	ASSPPGEIERWGYT
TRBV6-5	ASFPRQGANTEAF
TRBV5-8	ASTQGGRPYDTQY
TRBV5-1	ASSFGYTGVNTEAF
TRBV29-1	SESGGNTDTQY
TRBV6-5	ASSPGQGFRLPQH
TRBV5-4	ASSLGGAPEAF
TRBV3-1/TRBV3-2	ASSQLTSGNSYEQY
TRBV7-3	ASSLYPGTSFYGYT
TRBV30	AWSVQTTEAF
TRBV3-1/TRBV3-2	ASSQGRVGYEQY
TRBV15	ATSRDLAADTQY
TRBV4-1	ASREGTGRLGTNTEAF
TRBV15	ATSKEQGLNSPLH
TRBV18	ASSTSLSRGDTEAF
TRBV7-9	ASSVDRGGEKLF
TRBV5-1	ASSWNVKADYT
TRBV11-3	ASSLLLAGVTGELF
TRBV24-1	ATSDLGGTGGSEAF
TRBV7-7	ASSSAAGGHTGELF
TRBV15	ATSRDAGAGQPQH
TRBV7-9	ASSFSRGGQPQH
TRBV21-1	ASRSVLIRDTCTDTQY
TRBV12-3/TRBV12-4	ASSSTVTYGYT
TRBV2	ASSDSGEYTEAF
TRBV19	ASSTRQGSTGFGYT
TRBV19	ASSLLTGVNYGYT